The 25 T cell receptor beta chains reported below all come from one sample, sequenced in a study. TCRdb redid the calling of the 5' RACE reads with MiXCR, one entry per CDR3 protein. The sample contains 35,000 to 45,000 distinct CDR3 sequences, roughly 22% of which appear only once. Cells sorted as Tregs were CD4+, CD25+ and CD127-/low. The sequenced sample was Tregs sorted from a lymph node. Receptors were obtained from a female donor with breast cancer.

The sample holds many counts of this clonotype. The chain combines TRBV27 with TRBJ2-3; D perhaps matches TRBD2 (6 bases). This CDR3 contains 15 residues. The V gene lost 1 base and the J gene lost 3 bases, with 11 bases spanning the gap. The germline V gene has CDR1 MNHEY and CDR2 SMNVEV (reference sequence). The CDR3 DNA is TGTGCCAGCAGTTTATGGGCCGGGACTACAGATACGCAGTATTTT. It yields the protein CASSLWAGTTDTQYF.

This clonotype was seen repeatedly, ten times or more. The chain employs TRBV20-1 and TRBJ2-3; 11 bases agree with TRBD2. The J segment lost 2 bases and the V segment lost 1 base, leaving 8 bases of the junction unmatched. CDR1 and CDR2 from the germline V gene are DFQATT and SNEGSKA (reference sequence). The CDR3 extends over 17 amino acids. The CDR3 DNA reads as TGCAGTGCTAGAGCGCCTGTAGCGGGAGGGTACACAGATACGCAGTATTTT. It yields the protein CSARAPVAGGYTDTQYF.

The chain recombines TRBV27 with TRBJ2-7, with 9 bases aligning to TRBD2. In germline, CDR1 is MNHEY, CDR2 SMNVEV (reference sequence). The CDR3 has 16 residues. V lost 8 bases to trimming and J lost 4 bases; unmatched junction nucleotides: 15. This CDR3 is CASGLLPGTSIYEQYF. The CDR3 nucleotides are TGTGCCAGCGGTCTCCTCCCCGGGACTAGCATTTACGAGCAGTACTTC.

A single count supports this clonotype. Possible read error: a much larger clone is one base away. J is TRBJ2-3 and V is TRBV4-1; D unresolved. Trimming pared 2 bases from V and 6 bases from J, leaving 12 bases between. The CDR3 consists of 14 residues. Germline CDR1 and CDR2: MGHRA and YSYEKL. DNA of the CDR3: TGCGCCAGCAGCCAACCGTCGGCGACGGATACGCAGTATTTT. As protein: CASSQPSATDTQYF.

This clonotype was detected many times. In DNA, the CDR3 is TGTGCCAGCAGCCAAGATTCAACCGTGCGCGGGGAGCTGTTTTTT. Translated: CASSQDSTVRGELFF. The V gene is TRBV4-2, the J gene TRBJ2-2, with D unresolved. This CDR3 has 15 residues. Per germline, CDR1 LGHNA and CDR2 YNFKEQ. Trimming took 0 bases from V and 7 from J, leaving 12 bases between them.

This clonotype came up many times. J is TRBJ1-5 and V is TRBV6-5, with D hard to call. Germline V CDR1 and CDR2: MNHEY, SVGAGI. Between the trimmed V and J ends, which lost 5 bases and 3 bases, there was a span of 14 bases. This CDR3 spans 15 amino acids. The CDR3 loop reads CASSERDTPNQPQHF. The CDR3 region has the DNA TGTGCCAGCAGTGAGAGAGACACCCCCAATCAGCCCCAGCATTTT.

This clonotype was detected a few times. A single base separates this from a much larger clone, so it may be a read error. J is TRBJ2-7 and V is TRBV20-1, with D maybe TRBD1 (5 bases). The germline CDR1 and CDR2 sequences are DFQATT and SNEGSKA (reference sequence). The length of the CDR3 is 14 residues. The DNA for the CDR3 is TGCGGTGCTAGTGGGCTCAGGGTCTCCTACGAGCAGTACTTC. Residues: CGASGLRVSYEQYF.

The chain couples TRBV9 to TRBJ2-7, with D tentatively TRBD1 (5 bases). V gave up 4 bases and J gave up 5 bases, with 16 bases separating them. The CDR3 contains 14 residues. The germline gives CDR1 SGDLS, CDR2 YYNGEE. CDR3 nucleotides: TGTGCCAGCAGCCCAGTAGGGGTTCCAAACGAGCAGTACTTC. This gives the protein CASSPVGVPNEQYF. The full variable domain, with the rest looked up from reference TRBV9 and TRBJ2-7, is DSGVTQTPKHLITATGQRVTLRCSPRSGDLSVYWYQQSLDQGLQFLIQYYNGEERAKGNILERFSAQQFPDLHSELNLSSLELGDSALYFCASSPVGVPNEQYFGPGTRLTVT.

This clonotype has a handful of counts. J is TRBJ2-3 and V is TRBV6-5; possible D gene TRBD1, 5 bases. This CDR3 spans 14 amino acids. Germline CDR1 MNHEY, CDR2 SVGAGI. V gave up 5 bases and J gave up 2 bases, with 11 bases separating them. The CDR3 coding sequence is TGTGCCAGCAGTGGGGCATTTCCCACAGATACGCAGTATTTT. As protein: CASSGAFPTDTQYF.

Of note for this clonotype: Since a much larger clone is just one base distant, this may be a read error. This sequence joins TRBV5-5 and TRBJ2-2, with D hard to call. Germline values: CDR1 SGHKS, CDR2 YYEKEE (reference sequence). V gave up 4 bases and J gave up 7 bases, with 23 bases separating them. The CDR3 is 17 amino acids. The CDR3 sequence is CASSRDGYSWVGGELFF. In DNA, the CDR3 is TGTGCCAGCAGCCGCGACGGATACAGTTGGGTCGGCGGGGAGCTGTTTTTT.

The chain recombines TRBV9 with TRBJ2-1; 9 nucleotides align to TRBD2. The germline V gene has CDR1 SGDLS and CDR2 YYNGEE. This CDR3 has 17 amino acids. V lost 4 bases and J lost 7; bases outside the gene matches: 15. CDR3 amino acids: CASSPFGAGGPGNEQFF. The DNA for the CDR3 is TGTGCCAGCAGCCCCTTTGGGGCGGGAGGGCCTGGAAATGAGCAGTTCTTC. Full variable domain (remainder filled in from reference TRBV9 and TRBJ2-1): DSGVTQTPKHLITATGQRVTLRCSPRSGDLSVYWYQQSLDQGLQFLIQYYNGEERAKGNILERFSAQQFPDLHSELNLSSLELGDSALYFCASSPFGAGGPGNEQFFGPGTRLTVL.

In DNA form, the CDR3 reads TGTGCCTGGAGACAGGTCTACACTGAAGCTTTCTTT. It encodes CAWRQVYTEAFF. The V and J genes are TRBV30 and TRBJ1-1, with D perhaps TRBD1 (5 bases). Germline loops: CDR1 GTSNPN, CDR2 SVGIG (reference sequence). There are 12 residues in the CDR3. Trimming took 3 bases from V and 3 from J, leaving 8 bases between them. Full variable domain (missing parts from reference TRBV30 and TRBJ1-1): SQTIHQWPATLVQPVGSPLSLECTVEGTSNPNLYWYRQAAGRGLQLLFYSVGIGQISSEVPQNLSASRPQDRQFILSSKKLLLSDSGFYLCAWRQVYTEAFFGQGTRLTVV.

The chain recombines TRBV13 with TRBJ2-4; D might be TRBD2 (7 bases). Between the trimmed V and J ends, which lost 2 bases and 4 bases, there was a span of 9 bases. The CDR3 has 14 residues. Per germline, CDR1 PRHDT and CDR2 FYEKMQ (reference sequence). This CDR3 is CASSLRGAKNIQYF. DNA for the CDR3: TGTGCCAGCAGCTTACGGGGGGCTAAAAACATTCAGTACTTC.

V gene TRBV15 combines with J gene TRBJ2-4; D is possibly TRBD1 (6 bases). V lost 3 bases to trimming and J lost 7 bases, with 7 bases between them. CDR1 and CDR2 (germline): LNHNV, YYDKDF (reference sequence). The CDR3 is made up of 12 amino acids. The CDR3 region is CATSRDSNIQYF. CDR3 coding DNA: TGTGCCACCAGCAGGGACAGTAACATTCAGTACTTC.

A few counts support this clonotype. The gene calls are TRBV2 and TRBJ2-3, with no clear D. CDR3 length equals 11 residues. Trimming shortened V by 4 bases and J by 4 bases, and 3 bases separated the two germline ends. Germline V lookup: CDR1 SNHLY, CDR2 FYNNEI. The CDR3 bases are TGTGCCAGCAGTGCACCAGATACGCAGTATTTT. Protein product: CASSAPDTQYF.

This clonotype showed up just a few times. J is TRBJ1-2 and V is TRBV10-3; TRBD1 is a possible D gene (6 bases). The CDR3 contains 14 residues. The germline V and J ends were trimmed by 2 bases and 4 bases, with 11 bases remaining between them. Germline loops: CDR1 ENHRY, CDR2 SYGVKD. This CDR3 reads CAISEGDRIYGYTF. The CDR3 DNA follows: TGTGCCATCAGTGAGGGAGACAGGATCTATGGCTACACCTTC.

The rearrangement links TRBV20-1 to TRBJ2-3; no firm D call. The CDR3 consists of 11 residues. V shed 3 bases and J shed 7 bases, with 8 bases lying between them. CDR1 DFQATT and CDR2 SNEGSKA come from the germline V gene (reference sequence). Here the CDR3 reads CSASYGNTQYF. DNA for the CDR3: TGCAGTGCTAGTTACGGAAATACGCAGTATTTT.

The rearrangement links TRBV28 to TRBJ1-2, with TRBD1 matching over 9 bases. CDR1 and CDR2 (germline): MDHEN, SYDVKM. The CDR3 length is 14 residues. J lost 4 bases, V lost 6 bases, and 6 bases had no gene match. CDR3 residues: CASRETGGIYGYTF. The CDR3 bases are TGTGCCAGCAGGGAGACAGGGGGGATCTATGGCTACACCTTC.

As concerns this clonotype: The junction does not match germline at one end; this may be a read error. This chain links TRBV5-5 with TRBJ1-5; D unresolved. The CDR3 spans 14 residues. The germline V gene has CDR1 SGHKS and CDR2 YYEKEE (reference sequence). The CDR3 DNA sequence: TGCGCCAGCAGCCCCGGGAGTCAAGATCAGCCCCAGCATTTT. Encoded protein: CASSPGSQDQPQHF.

This clonotype was counted many times. The chain recombines TRBV24-1 with TRBJ2-3, with TRBD2 identical over 11 bases. CDR1 is KGHDR, CDR2 SFDVKD, per germline. Trimming removed 4 bases from V and 4 bases from J; junction bases left unmatched: 9. There are 17 residues in the CDR3. The CDR3 nucleotides read TGTGCCACCAGTGAGAGACTAGCGGGAAGGGTCGCAGATACGCAGTATTTT. Amino acid sequence: CATSERLAGRVADTQYF.

The rearrangement joins TRBV5-1 to TRBJ2-7; 10 bases are shared with TRBD1. After removal of 4 bases from V and 4 bases from J, the junction contained 5 bases not matched to a gene. The germline V gene encodes CDR1 SGHRS and CDR2 YFSETQ. The CDR3 contains 14 residues. The CDR3 region is CASSQRQGAYEQYF. For the CDR3, the DNA is TGCGCCAGCAGCCAACGACAGGGGGCTTACGAGCAGTACTTC.

In the case of this clonotype: A read error may produce the germline difference seen at one junction end. The chain links TRBV12-3 or TRBV12-4 to TRBJ2-5, with unresolved D. This CDR3 region has 14 residues. The CDR3 loop reads CASGRSDGLEAQYF. As DNA, the CDR3 is TGTGCCAGCGGCAGAAGCGACGGGTTAGAGGCCCAGTACTTC.

A remark on this clonotype: A much larger clone differs by one base, so this may be a read error. The chain joins TRBV5-1 to TRBJ2-5; 7 nucleotides agree with TRBD2. The germline V gene has CDR1 SGHRS and CDR2 YFSETQ. The CDR3 length is 15 residues. DNA for the CDR3: TGCGCCAGCAGCTTAGTTGGGACTATTCAAGAGGCCCAGTACTTC. As protein: CASSLVGTIQEAQYF.

CDR3: CASSLEGFSNQPQHF. The DNA for the CDR3 is TGTGCCAGCAGTTTAGAGGGTTTCAGCAATCAGCCCCAGCATTTT. The chain uses TRBV12-3 or TRBV12-4 and TRBJ1-5; D remains ambiguous. V lost 1 base and J lost 1, with 8 bases in between. This CDR3 spans 15 amino acids.

The sample holds many counts of this clonotype. The V gene is TRBV6-1, the J gene TRBJ2-7, with 8 bases fitting TRBD2. V shed 1 base and J 2 bases; nucleotides not matched to a gene: 4. The CDR3 has 15 amino acids. Germline lookup yields CDR1 MNHNS and CDR2 SASEGT. The CDR3 region is CASSEGASGPYEQYF. CDR3 nucleotide sequence: TGTGCCAGCAGTGAAGGGGCTAGCGGGCCCTACGAGCAGTACTTC.